The 30 T cell receptor beta chains in this list originate from one sample, sequenced in a study of graft-versus-host responses after intestinal transplantation (TCRdb year 2021). The receptor library was made with the immunoSEQ multiplex PCR assay. The table was pulled from immuneACCESS by TCRdb, which kept in-frame rearrangements only. Such tables lose some clones; where checked, under half of the loss comes from unresolved V genes, and the rest has no known cause. The sample profile shows 45,000 to 60,000 clones; approximately 95% of them were found once. Clones ranked in the top ten supply 0.23% of the sample. The time point label here, explained by the study, means: cells obtained before transplantation from donor or recipient. These receptors have no known antigen. The source was unstimulated CD8+ T cells sorted from spleen or lymph node cells, collected before transplant. These TCRs come from a human donor who was the organ donor for an intestinal transplant.

The genes are TRBV15 and TRBJ1-3; D ambiguous. Trimming stripped 0 bases from V and 0 bases from J, with 6 bases between. Germline CDR1 is LNHNV and CDR2 is YYDKDF (reference sequence). The CDR3 spans 15 residues. In DNA form, the CDR3 reads TGTGCCACCAGCAGAGATGGTGGCTCTGGAAACACCATATATTTT. This codes for CATSRDGGSGNTIYF.

V gene TRBV6-5 combines with J gene TRBJ2-1; tentative D call: TRBD1 (6 bases). V lost 8 bases and J lost 8, with 10 bases in between. Germline V gene data show CDR1 as MNHEY and CDR2 as SVGAGI. The CDR3 contains 11 residues. CDR3 DNA: TGTGCCAGCGCAGCAGGGGATGAGCAGTTCTTC. This gives the protein CASAAGDEQFF.

This clone was counted a single time. This rearrangement joins TRBV4-2 to TRBJ2-5; 7 bases map to TRBD1. The CDR3 contains 13 residues. Germline trimming cut 4 bases from V and 5 bases from J; bases unmatched to any gene: 4. The V gene's germline CDR1 is LGHNA and CDR2 YNFKEQ. The CDR3 loop is CASSPGQEETQYF. CDR3 nucleotides: TGTGCCAGCAGCCCCGGACAGGAGGAGACCCAGTACTTC.

The chain employs TRBV6-1 and TRBJ1-1; D is unresolved. The V end was cut by 10 bases, the J end by 4 bases, with 13 bases between. Germline V gene data show CDR1 as MNHNS and CDR2 as SASEGT. The length of the CDR3 is 12 residues. CDR3 sequence reads: CATSGFATEAFF. The CDR3 nucleotides read TGTGCCACCAGCGGGTTTGCCACTGAAGCTTTCTTT.

The rearrangement uses TRBV10-1 and TRBJ1-1; 8 bases map to TRBD1. CDR3 length equals 13 residues. Germline V gene data show CDR1 as WNHNN and CDR2 as SYGVQD (reference sequence). With 6 bases clipped from V and 4 bases from J, the junction kept 4 bases outside the gene matches. CDR3 nucleotide sequence: TGCGCCAGCAGCGAAGACAGGGGCACTGAAGCTTTCTTT. Translating it yields CASSEDRGTEAFF.

The rearrangement joins TRBV7-9 to TRBJ2-7; D is uncertain. Trimming took 5 bases from V and 6 from J, leaving 11 bases between them. The CDR3 extends over 12 amino acids. Germline V gives CDR1 SEHNR, CDR2 FQNEAQ (reference sequence). CDR3 loop: CASSPGTLEQYF. The CDR3 DNA sequence: TGTGCCAGCAGCCCGGGTACCCTCGAGCAGTACTTC.

The rearrangement uses TRBV28 and TRBJ1-5, with TRBD1 matching 7 bases. The CDR3 extends over 16 amino acids. V was pared by 4 bases and J by 4 bases, with 10 bases of the junction left unmatched. The germline V gene has CDR1 MDHEN and CDR2 SYDVKM. CDR3 DNA: TGTGCCAGCAGTTCCATTCGGACAGGAGAAAATCAGCCCCAGCATTTT. Translated, it gives CASSSIRTGENQPQHF.

The chain joins TRBV30 to TRBJ1-3, with 7 bases aligning to TRBD1. The CDR3 is 14 amino acids. V was pared by 5 bases and J by 4 bases, with 8 bases of the junction left unmatched. Germline V CDR1 and CDR2: GTSNPN, SVGIG (reference sequence). CDR3 protein: CAWATGVSGNTIYF. In nucleotides, the CDR3 is TGTGCCTGGGCCACAGGGGTCTCAGGAAACACCATATATTTT.

Notes on this clone: Distinct nucleotide sequences in the sample also encode this CDR3. The rearrangement links TRBV27 to TRBJ2-7; TRBD1 matches at 7 bases. The CDR3 has 15 residues. Trimming at V came to 0 bases and at J to 4 bases, leaving 6 bases not matched to a gene. Germline CDR1 MNHEY, CDR2 SMNVEV (reference sequence). The CDR3 DNA follows: TGTGCCAGCAGTTTATCAGGGGGCTACGGTTACGAGCAGTACTTC. Protein sequence: CASSLSGGYGYEQYF.

This clone was observed once. The chain couples TRBV4-1 to TRBJ1-5; D is unresolved. This CDR3 is 15 amino acids long. Germline V gene sequence: CDR1 MGHRA, CDR2 YSYEKL. Deletions cut 0 bases from V and 1 base from J, with 7 bases between. CDR3 bases: TGCGCCAGCAGCCAAGACGGGCTGAGCAATCAGCCCCAGCATTTT. Its translation: CASSQDGLSNQPQHF.

The genes are TRBV4-1 and TRBJ2-5; unclear D gene. Germline CDR1 and CDR2: MGHRA and YSYEKL. The CDR3 is 11 amino acids. Trimming left V 1 base short and J 7 bases short, with 4 bases between. CDR3 in amino acids: CASSQGGTQYF. The DNA for the CDR3 is TGCGCCAGCAGCCAAGGTGGGACCCAGTACTTC.

CDR3 coding DNA: TGTGCCAGTAGTATGGCCCTCACCGGGGAGCTGTTTTTT. Translating gives CASSMALTGELFF. The V call is TRBV19, the J call TRBJ2-2; D is ambiguous. Trimming left V 3 bases short and J 4 bases short, with 6 bases between. CDR1 is LNHDA and CDR2 is SQIVND in the germline V gene (reference sequence). The CDR3 covers 13 residues.

Details on this clone: An end of the junction differs from the germline gene, which may be a read error. The chain recombines TRBV23-1 with TRBJ2-6; no reliable D call. TRBV23-1 is an ORF, with its function uncertain. This CDR3 contains 17 residues. The CDR3 DNA is TGCGCCAGCAGTAATATCGAGCAACAAAGTCGGGCCAACGTCATGACTTTC. Its protein product is CASSNIEQQSRANVMTF.

The chain recombines TRBV4-3 with TRBJ1-2, with 8 bases that match TRBD1. With 0 bases clipped from V and 6 bases from J, the junction kept 9 bases outside the gene matches. Germline CDR1 reads LGHNA; CDR2 reads YSLEER. This CDR3 is built from 16 residues. The CDR3 DNA is TGCGCCAGCAGCCAAGATGGTCAGGGGGCGAAGAATGGCTACACCTTC. Translating it yields CASSQDGQGAKNGYTF.

The genes are TRBV7-9 and TRBJ2-5, with TRBD2 matching 7 bases. Germline V gene sequence: CDR1 SEHNR, CDR2 FQNEAQ (reference sequence). V was pared by 4 bases and J by 11 bases, with 4 bases of the junction left unmatched. The CDR3 runs to 11 residues. CDR3 bases: TGTGCCAGCAGCTGGGGAGGGGAGCAGTACTTC. Translating gives CASSWGGEQYF.

V and J are TRBV4-1 and TRBJ2-7; D might be TRBD2 (6 bases). CDR3 length: 18 amino acids. Germline-derived CDR1 and CDR2 are MGHRA and YSYEKL. The germline V and J ends were trimmed by 1 base and 3 bases, with 22 bases remaining between them. CDR3 bases: TGCGCCAGCAGCCAAGGAGGCGCGGTGGGGGGACCTGACTACGAGCAGTACTTC. Protein product: CASSQGGAVGGPDYEQYF.

V is TRBV7-9 and J is TRBJ2-7; a weak D match, TRBD1 (6 bases). Germline values: CDR1 SEHNR, CDR2 FQNEAQ (reference sequence). The CDR3 has 14 amino acids. Deletions cut 5 bases from V and 1 base from J, with 12 bases between. CDR3 DNA sequence: TGTGCCAGCAGCGCCAGCGGACAGTCCTACGAGCAGTACTTC. It codes for CASSASGQSYEQYF.

The J gene is TRBJ1-1, the V gene TRBV16, with 8 positions matching TRBD1. Trimming took 8 bases from V and 4 from J; bases not matched to a gene: 3. CDR1 and CDR2 (germline): KGHSY, FQNENV. CDR3 length: 12 amino acids. The CDR3 region is CASRTGSTEAFF. The CDR3 DNA reads TGTGCCAGCCGGACAGGGAGCACTGAAGCTTTCTTT.

J is TRBJ1-3 and V is TRBV2; D unclear. This CDR3 contains 13 residues. V dropped 2 bases and J dropped 8 bases, with 10 bases sitting between them. Looked up from germline, CDR1 is SNHLY and CDR2 is FYNNEI. The CDR3 loop is CASSEFEADTIYF. DNA for the CDR3: TGTGCCAGCAGTGAATTCGAGGCGGACACCATATATTTT.

The J gene is TRBJ2-3, the V gene TRBV4-3, with D unclear. Germline CDR1 reads LGHNA; CDR2 reads YSLEER. Trimming took 0 bases from V and 1 from J, leaving 5 bases between them. CDR3 length: 14 residues. CDR3 coding DNA: TGCGCCAGCAGCCAAGATGGACGCACAGATACGCAGTATTTT. Translation: CASSQDGRTDTQYF.

This chain uses TRBV9 with TRBJ2-7, with 13 bases that match TRBD2. The germline CDR1 and CDR2 sequences are SGDLS and YYNGEE. This CDR3 is 14 amino acids long. Unmatched junction bases numbered 1, after V lost 3 bases and J lost 4 bases. The CDR3 DNA reads TGTGCCAGCAGCGCGACTAGCGGGGGGTACGAGCAGTACTTC. This gives the protein CASSATSGGYEQYF.

This clone was counted a single time. V gene TRBV6-6 combines with J gene TRBJ1-4; D is ambiguous. Trimming pared 2 bases from V and 7 bases from J, leaving 2 bases between. In germline, CDR1 is MNHNY, CDR2 SVGAGI (reference sequence). This CDR3 spans 11 amino acids. CDR3 region: CASSYGEKLFF. The CDR3 DNA is TGTGCCAGCAGTTACGGTGAAAAACTGTTTTTT.

DNA for the CDR3: TGTGCCAGCAGCTCCGGGACAGCGAACACCGGGGAGCTGTTTTTT. Encoded protein: CASSSGTANTGELFF. The chain employs TRBV13 and TRBJ2-2; TRBD1 matches 7 bases. This CDR3 region has 15 residues. Germline V gene lookup returns CDR1 PRHDT and CDR2 FYEKMQ (reference sequence). Losses at the gene ends were 4 bases for V and 0 bases for J; bases not matched to a gene: 2.

The chain combines TRBV4-1 with TRBJ1-1; 8 positions match TRBD1. With 4 bases clipped from V and 4 bases from J, the junction kept 11 bases outside the gene matches. Looked up from germline, CDR1 is MGHRA and CDR2 is YSYEKL. This CDR3 has 16 residues. For the CDR3, the DNA is TGCGCCAGCAGCCGCAGACCGGGACAGGATTCCACTGAAGCTTTCTTT. It specifies CASSRRPGQDSTEAFF.

The CDR3 sequence: CASSDYAGSSTDTQYF. The CDR3 DNA follows: TGTGCCAGCAGTGACTACGCAGGGTCTAGCACAGATACGCAGTATTTT. This chain links TRBV25-1 with TRBJ2-3; perhaps TRBD1 as D (5 bases). This CDR3 spans 16 amino acids. Trimming pared 3 bases from V and 0 bases from J, leaving 13 bases between. Germline V gene lookup returns CDR1 MGHDK and CDR2 SYGVNS.

The chain uses TRBV7-9 and TRBJ2-5; TRBD2 matches at 10 bases. The J call may be mistaken, given a closer DNA end match to TRBJ2-7. This CDR3 has 17 residues. The V gene's germline CDR1 is SEHNR and CDR2 FQNEAQ (reference sequence). The CDR3: CASSSVRGGLADYEQYF. The CDR3, as DNA: TGTGCCAGCAGCTCTGTCCGCGGTGGACTAGCGGACTACGAGCAGTACTTC.

In nucleotides, the CDR3 is TGTGCCAGCGGGGCCCCGACACAAGAGACCCAGTACTTC. It translates to CASGAPTQETQYF. The rearrangement links TRBV5-4 to TRBJ2-5; a weak D match, TRBD1 (5 bases). The germline V gene has CDR1 SGHNT and CDR2 YYREEE (reference sequence). This CDR3 region has 13 residues. V dropped 7 bases and J dropped 2 bases, with 12 bases sitting between them.

The rearrangement uses TRBV13 and TRBJ1-1; D not certain. Between the trimmed V and J ends, which lost 0 bases and 5 bases, there was a span of 7 bases. CDR1 PRHDT and CDR2 FYEKMQ come from the germline V gene (reference sequence). The CDR3 spans 13 residues. CDR3 amino acids: CASSLGPVTEAFF. Here the CDR3 DNA reads TGTGCCAGCAGCTTAGGTCCTGTGACTGAAGCTTTCTTT.

V and J are TRBV7-2 and TRBJ2-7, with 7 bases identical to TRBD2. This CDR3 is 13 amino acids long. CDR1 is SGHTA and CDR2 is FQGNSA in the germline V gene. The V and J ends lost 7 bases and 3 bases, in that order; junction bases with no gene match: 6. This CDR3 reads CASMASGFYEQYF. CDR3 in DNA: TGTGCCAGCATGGCTAGCGGTTTCTACGAGCAGTACTTC. The variable domain in full, completed from reference TRBV7-2 and TRBJ2-7, reads GAGVSQSPSNKVTEKGKDVELRCDPISGHTALYWYRQSLGQGLEFLIYFQGNSAPDKSGLPSDRFSAERTGGSVSTLTIQRTQQEDSAVYLCASMASGFYEQYFGPGTRLTVT.

This rearrangement joins TRBV9 to TRBJ1-3, with D uncertain. Trimming removed 3 bases from V and 2 bases from J, with 9 bases in between. The germline CDR1 and CDR2 sequences are SGDLS and YYNGEE. CDR3 length equals 14 residues. The CDR3 protein is CASSGPETGNTIYF. The CDR3 region has the DNA TGTGCCAGCAGCGGACCGGAAACTGGAAACACCATATATTTT.